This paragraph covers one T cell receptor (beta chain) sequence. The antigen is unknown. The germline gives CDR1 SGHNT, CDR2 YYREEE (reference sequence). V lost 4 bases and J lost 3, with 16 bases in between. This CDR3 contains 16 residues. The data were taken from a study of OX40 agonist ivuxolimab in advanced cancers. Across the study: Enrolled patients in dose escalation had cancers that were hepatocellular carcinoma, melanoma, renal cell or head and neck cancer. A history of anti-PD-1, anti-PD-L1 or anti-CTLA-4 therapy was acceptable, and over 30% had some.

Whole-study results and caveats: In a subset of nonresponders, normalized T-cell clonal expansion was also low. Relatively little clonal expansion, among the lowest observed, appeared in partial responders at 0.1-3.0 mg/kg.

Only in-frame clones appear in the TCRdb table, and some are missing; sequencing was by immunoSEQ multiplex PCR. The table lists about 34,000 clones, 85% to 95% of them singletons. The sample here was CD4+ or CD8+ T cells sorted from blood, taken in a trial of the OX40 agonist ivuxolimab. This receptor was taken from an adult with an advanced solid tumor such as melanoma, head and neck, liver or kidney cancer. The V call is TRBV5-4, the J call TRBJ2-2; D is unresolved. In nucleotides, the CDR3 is TGTGCCAGCAGCCACGGACGTGGTGGAGACACCGGGGAGCTGTTTTTT. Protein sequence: CASSHGRGGDTGELFF.